This T cell receptor beta chain was identified in a study of beta chain features in type 1 diabetes. Of the isolated RNA, all was reverse transcribed, and so the sequenced material was expressed TCRB transcripts. An average approximately 3.7 million reads came from naive, central memory and regulatory T cell samples. The protocol was immunoSEQ multiplex PCR, while the TCRdb copy is restricted to in-frame clones and leaves out a portion. The sample holds under 400,000 clones, over 9.5% seen once. The V end was cut by 5 bases, the J end by 0 bases, with 6 bases between. This CDR3 has 12 amino acids. Germline CDR1 GTSNPN, CDR2 SVGIG (reference sequence). Central memory, naive, regulatory and stem cell-like memory CD4+ cells were sorted by CD45RO/CCR7/CD25/CD127/CD95/CD27. This clone was seen more than once but under ten times.

The source material was naive CD4+ T cells from blood. This chain uses TRBV30 with TRBJ2-3; tentative D call: TRBD2 (5 bases). This clonotype was sampled from a man younger than 35 in good health. The CDR3 DNA reads as TGTGCCTGGCGGGAAAGCACAGATACGCAGTATTTT. Translating it yields CAWRESTDTQYF. Based on the CDR3 plus reference TRBV30 and TRBJ2-3, the full variable domain is SQTIHQWPATLVQPVGSPLSLECTVEGTSNPNLYWYRQAAGRGLQLLFYSVGIGQISSEVPQNLSASRPQDRQFILSSKKLLLSDSGFYLCAWRESTDTQYFGPGTRLTVL.